One T cell receptor (beta chain) is described in this entry. The treatment is: roughly 20 received Ad26.COV2.S at low or high dose, single or two shots; 5 received placebo; per-sample allocation not given. The investigators took samples on day 63 after the first vaccine or placebo injection. Method: immunoSEQ multiplex PCR; TCRdb's copy keeps in-frame clones and lacks some. This table has roughly 390,000 clones, about 85% appearing once. The sample is drawn from a study of Ad26.COV2.S vaccination and SARS-CoV-2 variants. The CDR3 extends over 14 amino acids. V was clipped by 7 bases and J by 0 bases, with 12 bases between them. Germline V gene lookup returns CDR1 LNHDA and CDR2 SQIVND (reference sequence).

The input for sequencing was peripheral blood, taken in a trial of Ad26.COV2.S vaccine versus placebo. V is TRBV19 and J is TRBJ1-1; D not certain. The receptor was isolated from a person aged 18-65 years who received the Ad26.COV2.S COVID-19 vaccine or a placebo. CDR3 DNA sequence: TGTGCCAGTACCATAACCGGGTTGAACACTGAAGCTTTCTTT. It codes for CASTITGLNTEAFF.